The rows below give T cell receptor beta chains drawn from one sample of a study of glioma-infiltrating T cells. TCRdb analysed the multiplex PCR reads with MiXCR anew, one entry per CDR3 protein. Of 300,000 to 450,000 distinct CDR3 sequences listed, roughly two fifths are singletons. The specimen sequenced was glioma tissue, nonneoplastic brain tissue, or PBMCs (not recorded which). Receptors were obtained from a human donor with low-grade glioma or glioblastoma, undergoing nonglioma brain surgery, or in good health (not recorded which). CDR3s include the opening cysteine and the closing phenylalanine or tryptophan. A D gene is named only where the DNA matches it firmly.

D gene	V gene	CDR3 protein
.	TRBV4-1	CASSPGSFSEAFF
.	TRBV12-3/TRBV12-4	CASSLRGTEYF
.	TRBV27	CASSFYSNQPQHF
.	TRBV2	CASNRGHNEQYF
TRBD1	TRBV6-1	CASSKTGGSGNTIYF
TRBD1	TRBV11-2	CASSPLRGPLNNEQFF
TRBD1	TRBV6-6	CASSRTGGLFSQPQHF
.	TRBV7-9	CASSLNQGNQPQHF
.	TRBV2	CASTPLGPYSNQPQHF
.	TRBV28	CASSAAGTTNEKLFF
TRBD1	TRBV3-1	CASSPGTGTTGELFF
.	TRBV20-1	CSARESSYEQYF
TRBD2	TRBV4-2	CASSQDIRSGADTQYF
.	TRBV29-1	CSVENLRTPRNEQYF
.	TRBV20-1	CSATGTPNSSLHF
TRBD1	TRBV6-1	CASSFLTGYDEQYF
TRBD2	TRBV27	CASSDITSDLTRELFF
TRBD1	TRBV28	CASSPYRGRNYGYTF
TRBD2	TRBV11-2	CASSLELAAINEQFF
.	TRBV4-2	CASSHDRFEQFF
TRBD1	TRBV4-1	CASSQWDRGHNEQFF
TRBD1	TRBV15	CATSRGPGTGTSGNTIYF
TRBD1	TRBV28	CASSLQGAGGYTF
.	TRBV28	CASSSLTDTQYF
.	TRBV24-1	CATSDLRGPSGEQFF
.	TRBV28	CASSLYREVAFF
.	TRBV20-1	CSAEGGSLDTEAFF
TRBD1	TRBV3-1	CASSRSGTGGPGGGQPQHF
.	TRBV27	CASSLGTAAGEQYF
.	TRBV19	CASNDRAQPQHF
.	TRBV7-2	CASSQGSLLHF
.	TRBV6-6	CASSYSVVREQFF
TRBD1	TRBV6-1	CASRTGGYTGELFF
TRBD2	TRBV6-5	CASSQGTSGYFRYEQYF
.	TRBV20-1	CSARDFQGRTDTQYF
.	TRBV28	CASSSFPGHGYTF
TRBD2	TRBV4-1	CASTAGGKDTQYF
.	TRBV7-8	CASSQRSVGTTEAFF
.	TRBV28	CASCAQGYYSNQPQHF
.	TRBV7-2	CASSPRVGRGNQPQHF